The clone carrying this T cell receptor beta chain was seen ten or more times. Its antigen is still unknown. The CDR3 has 12 residues. From germline, CDR1 is DFQATT and CDR2 SNEGSKA (reference sequence). Trimming took 6 bases from V and 2 from J; bases not matched to a gene: 2. This entry is derived from a study of T-cell reconstitution after alpha-beta-depleted transplantation in children. Study results and caveats: Several hundred graft clones that had expanded were reportedly the source of alpha-beta T cells about two months after transplant.

Library preparation (for TCRbeta) was performed with unique molecular identifiers. TCRdb analysed the PCR reads with MiXCR anew, one entry per CDR3 protein. The table lists about 210,000 distinct CDR3 sequences, around a sixth of them singletons. The sample consisted of PBMCs, mostly from graft donor cells, taken 360 days after TCRalphabeta/CD19-depleted stem cell transplant. The sequence was obtained from a male patient aged 2 to 10 who had a stem cell transplant for acute lymphoblastic leukemia, so the T cells may come from the graft donor. This chain uses TRBV20-1 with TRBJ2-3; 7 bases are a match to TRBD1. Here the CDR3 reads CSARGPTDTQYF. CDR3 nucleotides: TGCAGTGCGAGGGGGCCCACAGATACGCAGTATTTT.